Each of the 14 T cell receptor beta chains below was sequenced from the same sample in a study of cytotoxic CD8 clonotypes in ibrutinib-treated CLL. Sequenced by immunoSEQ multiplex PCR; TCRdb stores in-frame clones only, minus some. The repertoire holds 49,000 or so clones, with 53% as singletons. The sample here was PBMCs, taken after 12 months of ibrutinib treatment. These receptors originate from a human donor with chronic lymphocytic leukemia.

As DNA, the CDR3 is TGTGCCAGCAGTGGTCTAGGCTACGAGCAGTACTTC. Translation gives CASSGLGYEQYF. This rearrangement joins TRBV28 to TRBJ2-7, with unresolved D. Germline CDR1 MDHEN, CDR2 SYDVKM. The V and J ends lost 5 bases and 3 bases respectively, with 8 bases between them. This CDR3 has 12 amino acids.

J is TRBJ2-5 and V is TRBV9; TRBD2 agrees at 11 bases. This CDR3 has 16 residues. Germline V lookup: CDR1 SGDLS, CDR2 YYNGEE. V shed 5 bases, J shed 7 bases, and the junction held 13 bases outside the gene matches. DNA of the CDR3: TGTGCCAGCAGTTACGGGGCTAGCGGGGGGTTCCCGACCCAGTACTTC. Translated, it gives CASSYGASGGFPTQYF.

In its sample, this clone was seen once. V gene TRBV5-1 combines with J gene TRBJ2-1; weak D call: TRBD1 (6 bases). Trimming removed 1 base at V and 8 bases at J, with 19 bases between. Germline V gene data show CDR1 as SGHRS and CDR2 as YFSETQ. The CDR3 runs 16 residues. For the CDR3, the DNA is TGCGCCAGCAGCTTGTTGGGTCAGGGGATGATCGATGAGCAGTTCTTC. Its protein is CASSLLGQGMIDEQFF.

This clone has more than one count but fewer than ten. CDR3 region: CAISEAGRLNTGELFF. The CDR3 bases are TGTGCCATCAGTGAGGCGGGGCGGCTGAACACCGGGGAGCTGTTTTTT. The chain joins TRBV10-3 to TRBJ2-2; D perhaps matches TRBD2 (6 bases). The CDR3 extends over 16 amino acids. Germline V gene lookup returns CDR1 ENHRY and CDR2 SYGVKD. Trimming took off 2 bases at V and 1 base at J, with 11 bases between the two ends.

This clone was picked up a small number of times. This chain joins TRBV7-2 and TRBJ2-1; D call uncertain. V was clipped by 5 bases and J by 2 bases, with 1 base between them. The CDR3 has 11 residues. The germline CDR1 and CDR2 sequences are SGHTA and FQGNSA. CDR3: CASSPYNEQFF. CDR3 DNA: TGTGCCAGCAGCCCCTACAATGAGCAGTTCTTC.

The chain combines TRBV1 with TRBJ1-5. TRBV1 is a known pseudogene. The length of the CDR3 is 13 residues. CDR3: CTSYLGWRQPQHF. CDR3 DNA: TGCACCAGCTACCTAGGCTGGCGTCAGCCCCAGCATTTT.

The sample holds a few counts of this clone. The J gene is TRBJ1-1, the V gene TRBV27; no definite D call. The germline V gene has CDR1 MNHEY and CDR2 SMNVEV (reference sequence). V dropped 5 bases and J dropped 1 base, with 11 bases sitting between them. The CDR3 covers 14 residues. CDR3 region: CASSLIDRNTEAFF. Written as DNA, the CDR3 is TGTGCCAGCAGTCTAATAGACCGGAACACTGAAGCTTTCTTT.

This chain connects TRBV19 to TRBJ2-5; no clear D gene. Germline values: CDR1 LNHDA, CDR2 SQIVND (reference sequence). This CDR3 has 13 amino acids. Trimming removed 3 bases at V and 3 bases at J, with 8 bases between. The CDR3 sequence: CASSMRRKETQYF. CDR3 DNA: TGTGCCAGTAGTATGAGAAGGAAAGAGACCCAGTACTTC.

This clone was detected a few times. V usage is TRBV7-8 and J usage is TRBJ2-5; 8 bases match TRBD2. From germline, CDR1 is SGHVS and CDR2 FQNEAQ. CDR3 length: 15 amino acids. Trimming cost V 4 bases and J 5 bases; bases outside gene matches: 9. The CDR3 DNA follows: TGTGCCAGCAGCTGGAGCGGGAGCCCTGGGGAGACCCAGTACTTC. This translates into CASSWSGSPGETQYF.

This sequence joins TRBV29-1 and TRBJ2-1, with 10 bases identical to TRBD2. The germline gives CDR1 SQVTM, CDR2 ANQGSEA. The CDR3 loop spans 14 amino acids. Germline trimming cut 5 bases from V and 7 bases from J; bases unmatched to any gene: 8. The CDR3 DNA reads as TGCAGCGTTAGGCAAGCGGGAGGGAGTAATGAGCAGTTCTTC. Translating it yields CSVRQAGGSNEQFF.

The chain is built from TRBV5-1 and TRBJ2-5, with D hard to call. V dropped 4 bases and J dropped 3 bases, with 7 bases sitting between them. The CDR3 loop spans 12 amino acids. Germline CDR1 SGHRS, CDR2 YFSETQ. The CDR3 here is CASSPDEETQYF. For the CDR3, the DNA is TGCGCCAGCAGCCCGGACGAAGAGACCCAGTACTTC.

This clone occurred a few times. The chain combines TRBV7-2 with TRBJ2-7; 7 nucleotides align to TRBD2. The junction had 9 bases not matched to a gene; V was cut back by 2 bases and J by 5 bases. CDR3 length: 15 amino acids. Germline V lookup: CDR1 SGHTA, CDR2 FQGNSA. The CDR3 DNA is TGTGCCAGCAGCTTATTAGCGGCGGGAGCGGACGAGCAGTACTTC. It yields the protein CASSLLAAGADEQYF.

This clone was observed a few times. V gene TRBV6-1 combines with J gene TRBJ1-5, with D perhaps matching TRBD1 (5 bases). V was pared by 6 bases and J by 0 bases, with 6 bases between. Germline CDR1 and CDR2: MNHNS and SASEGT. This CDR3 has 13 amino acids. The CDR3 bases are TGTGCCAGCAGAGGGACTAGCAATCAGCCCCAGCATTTT. Amino acids: CASRGTSNQPQHF.

This chain links TRBV30 with TRBJ2-1; 8 positions agree with TRBD2. CDR3 length: 15 amino acids. The V segment lost 5 bases and the J segment 9 bases; nucleotides outside the gene matches: 15. Germline values: CDR1 GTSNPN, CDR2 SVGIG (reference sequence). CDR3 nucleotides: TGTGCCTGGGACCGTGGGACTAGATGGTACGGTGAGCAGTTCTTC. It translates to CAWDRGTRWYGEQFF.